This T cell receptor beta chain was sequenced for a study of cytomegalovirus exposure and HLA in healthy donors. Study-level points and caveats: Trimming of TCR beta V- and J-genes showed a link, identified in a later analysis, to a missense DCLRE1C variant. Roughly even sequencing depth across donors was the assumption behind the presence/absence analyses.

Regarding this clone: No antigen is known for it.

The PCR was carried out with 60 Vbeta primers and 13 Jbeta primers. Here immunoSEQ multiplex PCR was the method, and the copy in TCRdb shows in-frame clones only, minus some. The sample has about 92,000 clones, under 80% seen once. This CDR3 region has 15 residues. Trimming cost V 1 base and J 0 bases, with 11 bases left between them. Germline values: CDR1 SGHRS, CDR2 YFSETQ. The sequenced sample consisted of PBMCs. The clonotype comes from a man aged 45-65 years in good health and CMV-seropositive. The V call is TRBV5-1, the J call TRBJ2-7, with TRBD1 as a possible D gene (6 bases). The CDR3 DNA sequence: TGCGCCAGCAGCTTGACCCAGGGGCGCTCCTACGAGCAGTACTTC. Amino acids: CASSLTQGRSYEQYF.